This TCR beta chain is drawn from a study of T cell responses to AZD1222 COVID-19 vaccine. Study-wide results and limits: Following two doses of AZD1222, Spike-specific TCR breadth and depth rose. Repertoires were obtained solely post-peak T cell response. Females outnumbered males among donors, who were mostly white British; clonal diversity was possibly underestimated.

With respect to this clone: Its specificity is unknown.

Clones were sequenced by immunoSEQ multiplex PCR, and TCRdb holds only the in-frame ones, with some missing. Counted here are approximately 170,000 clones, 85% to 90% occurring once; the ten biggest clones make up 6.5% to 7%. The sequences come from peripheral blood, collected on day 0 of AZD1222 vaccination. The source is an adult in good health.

The DNA of the CDR3 is TGCGCCAGCAGCCAAAAGCCCGGAGCAGCCCTTATGAACACTGAAGCTTTCTTT. Amino acid sequence: CASSQKPGAALMNTEAFF. The J gene is TRBJ1-1, the V gene TRBV4-1; D gene uncertain. CDR3 size: 18 residues. Germline V gene sequence: CDR1 MGHRA, CDR2 YSYEKL. Trimming left V 2 bases short and J 0 bases short, with 19 bases between.